This T cell receptor beta chain was sequenced in a study of metastatic and nonmetastatic thyroid tumors. Turning to the study itself: A comparison of repertoires was made across blood and tumor or nodule tissue from malignant and benign thyroid patients.

The study's findings and limits: In blood and tumor, TCR beta diversity was reportedly significantly higher in malignant thyroid tumors than in benign nodules.

With regard to this clone: Its antigen is undetermined.

V was shortened by 1 base and J by 0 bases, with 13 bases between the two germline ends. CDR1 is SGHAT and CDR2 is FQNNGV in the germline V gene. There are 16 residues in the CDR3. Original methodology: Between-group CDR3 differences, defined by clinicopathological status, yielded a distant-metastasis classifier for papillary thyroid cancer. TCRdb reanalyzed the PCR reads via MiXCR. The V and J calls, along with clone size, are taken from TCRdb and not from the paper's own processing. Among about 93,000 clones, about 12% were seen once, and the ten largest hold approximately 11%. Until they underwent thyroid surgery, no patient had received any treatment.

The receptor was isolated from a female donor with papillary thyroid cancer or a benign thyroid nodule (not recorded which). Some clones in this sample may be carry-over from other donors' samples. Material: blood. The rearrangement links TRBV11-2 to TRBJ2-7; D possibly corresponds to TRBD1 (6 bases). DNA for the CDR3: TGTGCCAGCAGCTTAGTCCGGTGGACAGCCTCCTACGAGCAGTACTTC. Protein sequence: CASSLVRWTASYEQYF.